The rows below give T cell receptor beta chains drawn from one sample of a study of T cell clones after liver transplantation. Sequencing used immunoSEQ multiplex PCR; TCRdb keeps in-frame clones, though not all of them. The sample lists roughly 100,000 clones, roughly four fifths occurring once. This specimen was CD4+ T cells from blood, taken before liver transplant. Receptor source: a human donor who received a liver transplant. CDR3s include the opening cysteine and the closing phenylalanine or tryptophan. Fields, in order: clone size, J gene, D gene, V gene, CDR3 protein, CDR3 DNA. D genes are given only for firm matches. Not all rows give a size; the values are once, few, many and, for expanded clones, a class.

-	TRBJ2-3	-	TRBV5-4	CASSSPGAGERDTQYF	TGTGCCAGCAGCTCCCCGGGGGCGGGGGAGAGGGATACGCAGTATTTT
-	TRBJ1-4	-	TRBV28	CASSLTQGAPAKLFF	TGTGCCAGCAGCCTCACCCAAGGGGCCCCGGCAAAACTGTTTTTT
-	TRBJ2-7	-	TRBV21-1	CASSKERCSRAGPPYEQYF	TGTGCCAGCAGCAAAGAAAGGTGTAGCAGAGCGGGGCCTCCCTACGAGCAGTACTTC
-	TRBJ2-1	-	TRBV6-1	CASSPQPGLYNEQFF	TGTGCCAGCAGTCCCCAACCGGGACTTTACAATGAGCAGTTCTTC
-	TRBJ2-5	-	TRBV28	CASSSGGVRETQYF	TGTGCCAGCAGCTCAGGAGGAGTAAGAGAGACCCAGTACTTC
-	TRBJ2-1	-	TRBV6-5	CASSYTWGAYNEQFF	TGTGCCAGCAGTTACACCTGGGGAGCTTACAATGAGCAGTTCTTC
-	TRBJ2-3	TRBD2	TRBV6-1	CASSPPGLASPTQYF	TGTGCCAGCAGCCCACCGGGACTAGCAAGCCCTACGCAGTATTTT
-	TRBJ1-6	TRBD1	TRBV27	CASSLSKAGQGVYDNSPLHF	TGTGCCAGCAGTTTATCGAAGGCGGGACAGGGGGTTTATGACAATTCACCCCTCCACTTT
-	TRBJ1-2	-	TRBV5-6	CASSLGEGLYGYTF	TGTGCCAGCAGCTTGGGGGAGGGGCTCTATGGCTACACCTTC
-	TRBJ2-3	-	TRBV9	CASSVGPLSDTQYF	TGTGCCAGCAGCGTAGGTCCGTTGTCGGATACGCAGTATTTT
-	TRBJ1-6	TRBD1	TRBV10-1	CASSEVTGNDSPLHF	TGCGCCAGCAGTGAGGTGACAGGGAATGATTCACCCCTCCACTTT
-	TRBJ2-1	-	TRBV27	CASKRGDSYNEQFF	TGTGCCAGCAAACGGGGCGACTCCTACAATGAGCAGTTCTTC
-	TRBJ1-6	-	TRBV7-2	CASSLRRGHSYNSPLHF	TGTGCCAGCAGCTTAAGAAGGGGACACTCCTATAATTCACCCCTCCACTTT
medium-sized	TRBJ1-2	TRBD1	TRBV11-2	CASSLFRDRGYGYTF	TGTGCCAGCAGCTTATTCCGGGACAGGGGCTATGGCTACACCTTC